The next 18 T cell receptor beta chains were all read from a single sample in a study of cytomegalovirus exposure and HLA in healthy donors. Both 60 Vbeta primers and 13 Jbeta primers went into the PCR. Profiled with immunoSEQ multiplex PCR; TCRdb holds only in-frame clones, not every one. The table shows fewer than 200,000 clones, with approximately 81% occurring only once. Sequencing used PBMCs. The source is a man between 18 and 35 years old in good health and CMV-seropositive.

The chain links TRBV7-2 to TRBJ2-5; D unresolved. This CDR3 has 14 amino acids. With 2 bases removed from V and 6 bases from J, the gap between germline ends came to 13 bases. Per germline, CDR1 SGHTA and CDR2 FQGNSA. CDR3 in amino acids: CASSLNTAAQTQYF. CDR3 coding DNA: TGTGCCAGCAGCTTAAATACGGCGGCCCAGACCCAGTACTTC.

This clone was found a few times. The CDR3 DNA reads TGTGCCAGTACCATCGGACAGGGGAGGATTCAGCCCCAGCATTTT. Protein product: CASTIGQGRIQPQHF. This chain connects TRBV25-1 to TRBJ1-5; 9 positions agree with TRBD1. V lost 9 bases and J lost 6; bases outside the gene matches: 12. The CDR3 runs 15 residues. CDR1 is MGHDK and CDR2 is SYGVNS in the germline V gene. The variable domain in full, completed from reference TRBV25-1 and TRBJ1-5, reads EADIYQTPRYLVIGTGKKITLECSQTMGHDKMYWYQQDPGMELHLIHYSYGVNSTEKGDLSSESTVSRIRTEHFPLTLESARPSHTSQYLCASTIGQGRIQPQHFGDGTRLSIL.

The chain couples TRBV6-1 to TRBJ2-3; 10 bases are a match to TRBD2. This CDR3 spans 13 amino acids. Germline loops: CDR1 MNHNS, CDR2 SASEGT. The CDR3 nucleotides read TGTGGTGCTCTAGCGGGGGGCACAGATACGCAGTATTTT. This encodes CGALAGGTDTQYF.

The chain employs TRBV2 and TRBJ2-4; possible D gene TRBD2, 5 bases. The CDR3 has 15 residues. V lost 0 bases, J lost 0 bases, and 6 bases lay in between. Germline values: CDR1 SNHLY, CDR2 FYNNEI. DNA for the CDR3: TGTGCCAGCAGTGAAGCCGGGGTAGCCAAAAACATTCAGTACTTC. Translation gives CASSEAGVAKNIQYF.

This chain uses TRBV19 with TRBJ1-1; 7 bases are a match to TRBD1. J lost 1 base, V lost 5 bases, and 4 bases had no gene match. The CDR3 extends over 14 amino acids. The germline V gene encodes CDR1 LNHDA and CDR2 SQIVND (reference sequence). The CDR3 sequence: CASSEGAGNTEAFF. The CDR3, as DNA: TGTGCCAGTAGTGAGGGGGCCGGGAACACTGAAGCTTTCTTT.

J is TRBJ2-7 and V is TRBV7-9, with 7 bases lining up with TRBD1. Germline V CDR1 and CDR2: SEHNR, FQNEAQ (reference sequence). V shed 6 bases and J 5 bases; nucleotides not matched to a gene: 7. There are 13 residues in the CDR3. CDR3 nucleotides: TGTGCCAGCAGTCCGACAGGGCGGAACGAGCAGTACTTC. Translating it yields CASSPTGRNEQYF.

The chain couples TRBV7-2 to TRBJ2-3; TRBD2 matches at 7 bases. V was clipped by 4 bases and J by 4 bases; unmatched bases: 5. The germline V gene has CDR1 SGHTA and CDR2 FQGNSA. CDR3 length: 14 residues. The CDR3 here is CASSSGLEADTQYF. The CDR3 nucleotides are TGTGCCAGCAGCTCCGGACTAGAAGCAGATACGCAGTATTTT.

CDR3 sequence reads: CASSQGGQGAYEQFF. CDR3 bases: TGTGCCAGCAGCCAAGGGGGACAGGGGGCCTATGAGCAGTTCTTC. This chain uses TRBV4-2 with TRBJ2-1; 12 bases align to TRBD1. With 1 base clipped from V and 8 bases from J, the junction kept 3 bases outside the gene matches. The CDR3 loop spans 15 amino acids. CDR1 LGHNA and CDR2 YNFKEQ come from the germline V gene.

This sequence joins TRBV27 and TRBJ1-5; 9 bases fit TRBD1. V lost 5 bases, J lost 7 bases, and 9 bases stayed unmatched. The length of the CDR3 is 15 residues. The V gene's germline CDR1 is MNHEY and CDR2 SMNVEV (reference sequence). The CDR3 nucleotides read TGTGCCAGCAGTCCTATGACAGGGGGAGGGCAGCCCCAGCATTTT. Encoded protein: CASSPMTGGGQPQHF.

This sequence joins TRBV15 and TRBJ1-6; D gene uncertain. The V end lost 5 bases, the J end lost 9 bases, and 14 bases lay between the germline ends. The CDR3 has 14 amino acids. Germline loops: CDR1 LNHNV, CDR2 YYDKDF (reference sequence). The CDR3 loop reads CATSSKTNLSPLHF. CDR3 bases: TGTGCCACCAGCTCTAAGACTAACCTTTCACCCCTCCACTTT.

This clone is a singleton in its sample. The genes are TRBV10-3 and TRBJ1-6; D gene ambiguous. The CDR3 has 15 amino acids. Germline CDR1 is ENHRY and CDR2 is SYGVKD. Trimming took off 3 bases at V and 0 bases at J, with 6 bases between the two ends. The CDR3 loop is CAISDFSSYNSPLHF. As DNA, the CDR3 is TGTGCCATCAGTGATTTCTCCTCCTATAATTCACCCCTCCACTTT.

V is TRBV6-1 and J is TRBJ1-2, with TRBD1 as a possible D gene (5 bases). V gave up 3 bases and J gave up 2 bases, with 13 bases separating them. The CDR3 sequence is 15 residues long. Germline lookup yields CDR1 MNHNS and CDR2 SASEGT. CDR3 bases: TGTGCCAGCAGTGACGCAGGGTTTGGGAACTATGGCTACACCTTC. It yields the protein CASSDAGFGNYGYTF.

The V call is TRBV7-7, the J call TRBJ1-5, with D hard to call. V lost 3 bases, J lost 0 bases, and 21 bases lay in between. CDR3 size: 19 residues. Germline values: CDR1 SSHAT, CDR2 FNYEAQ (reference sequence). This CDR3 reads CASSLPTVEDFHSNQPQHF. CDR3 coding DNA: TGTGCCAGCAGCTTGCCCACAGTGGAAGATTTTCATAGCAATCAGCCCCAGCATTTT.

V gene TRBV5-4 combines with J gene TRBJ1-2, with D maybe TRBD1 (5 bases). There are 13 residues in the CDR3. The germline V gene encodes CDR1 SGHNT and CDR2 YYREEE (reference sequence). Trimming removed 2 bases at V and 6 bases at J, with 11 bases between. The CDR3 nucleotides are TGTGCCAGCAGCTTCCCTTCCAGGGATGGCTACACCTTC. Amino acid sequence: CASSFPSRDGYTF.

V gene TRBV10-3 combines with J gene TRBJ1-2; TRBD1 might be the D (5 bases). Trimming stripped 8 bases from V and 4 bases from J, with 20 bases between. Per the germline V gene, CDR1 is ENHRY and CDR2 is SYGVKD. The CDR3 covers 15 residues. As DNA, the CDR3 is TGTGCCATCGGCTCAGGGCCGACCACCTCCTATGGCTACACCTTC. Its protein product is CAIGSGPTTSYGYTF.

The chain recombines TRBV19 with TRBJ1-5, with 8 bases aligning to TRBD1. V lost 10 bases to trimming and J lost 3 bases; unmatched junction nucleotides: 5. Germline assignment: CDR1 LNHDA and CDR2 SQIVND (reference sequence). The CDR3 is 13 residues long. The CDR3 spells CATWGQVNQPQHF. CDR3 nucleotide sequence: TGTGCCACCTGGGGACAGGTCAATCAGCCCCAGCATTTT.

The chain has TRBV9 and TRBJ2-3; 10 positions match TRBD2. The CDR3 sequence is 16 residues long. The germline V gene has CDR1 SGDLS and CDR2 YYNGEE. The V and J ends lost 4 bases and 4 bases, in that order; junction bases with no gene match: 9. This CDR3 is CASSPRAGGSADTQYF. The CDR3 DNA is TGTGCCAGCAGCCCCCGAGCGGGGGGGTCCGCAGATACGCAGTATTTT.

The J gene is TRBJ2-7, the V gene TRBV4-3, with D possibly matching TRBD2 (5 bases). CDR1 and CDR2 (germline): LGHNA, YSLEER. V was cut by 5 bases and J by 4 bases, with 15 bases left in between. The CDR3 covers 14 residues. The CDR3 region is CASSVGEGGYEQYF. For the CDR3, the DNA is TGCGCCAGCAGCGTGGGTGAGGGTGGATACGAGCAGTACTTC.